This T cell receptor beta chain was profiled in a study of cytomegalovirus exposure and HLA in healthy donors. V was shortened by 3 bases and J by 0 bases, with 16 bases between the two germline ends. The CDR3 has 17 residues. Germline V gene sequence: CDR1 SGHNT, CDR2 YYREEE (reference sequence). Primers: 60 Vbeta forward and 13 Jbeta reverse. Assay: immunoSEQ multiplex PCR; the TCRdb copy retains only in-frame clones and omits some. Among 200,000 to 250,000 clones listed, about 74% were seen once. Though probably carrying unrecorded immune exposures, donors were nominally healthy at sampling. This chain links TRBV5-4 with TRBJ1-3; a weak D match, TRBD1 (5 bases). Sequenced sample: PBMCs. This clonotype originated in a middle-aged man in good health and CMV-seronegative. As DNA, the CDR3 is TGTGCCAGCAGCTCCCGACGGGGGACCCTCTCTGGAAACACCATATATTTT. Its protein product is CASSSRRGTLSGNTIYF. The whole variable domain, filled in from reference TRBV5-4 and TRBJ1-3, reads ETGVTQSPTHLIKTRGQQVTLRCSSQSGHNTVSWYQQALGQGPQFIFQYYREEENGRGNFPPRFSGLQFPNYSSELNVNALELDDSALYLCASSSRRGTLSGNTIYFGEGSWLTVV.